Presented here are 5 T cell receptor beta chains from one specimen sequenced in a study of blood T cell repertoires in COVID-19. TCRdb's copy holds only in-frame clones and misses some; the assay was immunoSEQ multiplex PCR. Counted here are about 170,000 clones, 65% to 80% occurring once; the ten biggest clones make up 7% to 10%. Specimen: peripheral blood. The origin of the receptors is a man in his 60s with acute or convalescent COVID-19.

About this clone: Relative to the germline gene, one junction end is altered; a read error may explain this. The J gene is TRBJ2-5, the V gene TRBV7-7; TRBD2 matches at 8 bases. CDR1 and CDR2 from the germline V gene are SSHAT and FNYEAQ (reference sequence). This CDR3 comprises 15 residues. The CDR3 DNA reads as TGTGCTAGCAGCCAACTAGCGGCGGCGGGAGAGACCCAGTACTTC. Translating gives CASSQLAAAGETQYF.

V and J are TRBV10-3 and TRBJ1-3; tentatively, D is TRBD1 (5 bases). The CDR3 is 17 residues long. The germline gives CDR1 ENHRY, CDR2 SYGVKD. V lost 5 bases and J lost 1, with 18 bases in between. The CDR3 DNA sequence: TGTGCCATCAGTACCAAAGCGGGGGGAGGATCTGGAAACACCATATATTTT. It codes for CAISTKAGGGSGNTIYF.

The V call is TRBV27, the J call TRBJ2-3; the match to TRBD1 covers 10 bases. The CDR3 runs 15 residues. The germline V gene has CDR1 MNHEY and CDR2 SMNVEV (reference sequence). V lost 7 bases, J lost 7 bases, and 11 bases stayed unmatched. In nucleotides, the CDR3 is TGTGCCAGCAACCGCCTCCGGGACAGGGGAAATACGCAGTATTTT. Protein: CASNRLRDRGNTQYF.

The V and J genes are TRBV13 and TRBJ2-1; tentative D call: TRBD1 (6 bases). V was clipped by 4 bases and J by 4 bases, with 14 bases between them. From germline, CDR1 is PRHDT and CDR2 FYEKMQ (reference sequence). This CDR3 is 15 amino acids long. In DNA, the CDR3 is TGTGCCAGCAGCTCGGACAGCGTTGTGTACAATGAGCAGTTCTTC. Translation: CASSSDSVVYNEQFF.

The sample holds a few counts of this clone. The V and J genes are TRBV25-1 and TRBJ1-1; D may be TRBD1 (6 bases). The CDR3 spans 14 residues. Germline loops: CDR1 MGHDK, CDR2 SYGVNS. V shed 4 bases and J shed 3 bases, with 12 bases lying between them. CDR3 residues: CASSGMTGYTEAFF. Here the CDR3 DNA reads TGTGCCAGCAGTGGAATGACAGGTTACACTGAAGCTTTCTTT.